A single T cell receptor (beta chain) is shown here with its context. The entry originates in a study of cytomegalovirus exposure and HLA in healthy donors. PCR amplification relied on 60 Vbeta primers (plus 13 Jbeta primers). Sequencing used immunoSEQ multiplex PCR; TCRdb keeps in-frame clones, though not all of them. The sample includes some 110,000 clones, 70% to 80% of them seen just once. This TCR was sampled from a woman younger than 30 in good health and CMV-seropositive. Sequences were obtained from PBMCs.

The CDR3 spells CASSPGLAGGYEQYF. CDR3 bases: TGTGCCAGCAGCCCCGGACTAGCGGGAGGCTACGAGCAGTACTTC. The V and J genes are TRBV5-4 and TRBJ2-7, with 14 bases matching TRBD2. The length of the CDR3 is 15 residues. Germline CDR1 reads SGHNT; CDR2 reads YYREEE (reference sequence). Trimming at V came to 4 bases and at J to 3 bases, leaving 3 bases not matched to a gene.